In this sample, the clone carrying this T cell receptor beta chain turned up a few times. Its antigen is as yet unknown. The data stem from a study of response to subunit inactivated influenza vaccine. Study observations and caveats: Authors suggested that a seasonal influenza vaccination recruits few new T cells each time.

From germline, CDR1 is KGHSH and CDR2 LQKENI. V was pared by 9 bases and J by 0 bases, with 17 bases between. There are 15 residues in the CDR3. TCRdb reanalysed the RT-PCR reads using MiXCR and keeps one entry per CDR3 protein. The top ten clones hold under 15% of a sample with under 200,000 distinct CDR3 sequences, approximately 11% of them seen once. The chain combines TRBV18 with TRBJ1-1, with D perhaps TRBD1 (5 bases). This TCR was sampled from a man aged 50-60 years who received an inactivated influenza vaccine. This specimen was non-naive T cells sorted from PBMCs, taken around seven weeks after vaccination. The DNA for the CDR3 is TGTGCCAGTCTTTCGGGGGGTTCCCTGAACACTGAAGCTTTCTTT. Its translation: CASLSGGSLNTEAFF.